This T cell receptor beta chain was found in a study of T-cell memory formation after mild COVID-19. The study, taken as a whole, reports: Within pre-infection memory, some responding clones were found, suggesting cross-reactive memory joined.

Points on this clonotype: Its antigen remains unknown.

The V and J ends lost 2 bases and 8 bases respectively, with 12 bases between them. The CDR3 totals 13 residues. CDR1 is SGHAT and CDR2 is FQNNGV in the germline V gene. TCRdb passed the 5' RACE reads through MiXCR, listing each CDR3 protein once. The sample carries 450,000 to 650,000 distinct CDR3 sequences, 18% recorded once. This clonotype was obtained from an adult woman who had mild COVID-19 (a few samples of this study predate the infection). Cell type and time point are not known. The sequenced sample was PBMCs or a T cell subset sorted from them (not recorded which). The chain joins TRBV11-2 to TRBJ1-1, with D possibly TRBD1 on 6 matching bases. In DNA form, the CDR3 reads TGTGCCAGCAGCTTACGGCAGGGGTTGGAAGCTTTCTTT. Translation: CASSLRQGLEAFF.